The sample holds many counts of the clone carrying this T cell receptor beta chain. Each donor was a healthy Caucasian. The CDR3 loop spans 13 amino acids. The germline V gene encodes CDR1 WSHSY and CDR2 SAAADI. V lost 5 bases, J lost 1 base, and 8 bases lay in between. The sample originates from a study of identical twins. MiXCR was run by TCRdb on the 5' RACE reads, yielding one entry per CDR3 protein. The table lists roughly 690,000 distinct CDR3 sequences, over 20% of them singletons. These data are also associated with another study on T cells expressing NK-cell markers.

The chain couples TRBV10-2 to TRBJ2-5, with unresolved D. What was sequenced was PBMCs. The clonotype was recovered from a woman aged 18-29 years in good health. CDR3 coding DNA: TGCGCCAGCAGTCGCGCAGTCCAAGAGACCCAGTACTTC. Its translation is CASSRAVQETQYF.